Following are 27 T cell receptor beta chains from one sample sequenced in a study of cytomegalovirus exposure and HLA in healthy donors. In the PCR, 60 Vbeta and 13 Jbeta primers were used. Using immunoSEQ multiplex PCR, the repertoire was profiled, and TCRdb retains in-frame clones only, with some absent. The sample contains approximately 150,000 clones, roughly four fifths of which appear only once. The sequencing input was PBMCs. The receptors come from a man aged 55 to 70 in good health and CMV-seronegative.

The chain couples TRBV7-2 to TRBJ2-2; 14 nucleotides align to TRBD2. This CDR3 comprises 18 residues. Trimming removed 3 bases from V and 3 bases from J; junction bases left unmatched: 6. The germline gives CDR1 SGHTA, CDR2 FQGNSA. CDR3 nucleotide sequence: TGTGCCAGCAGCTTGAGGGGACTAGCGGGAGATCACACCGGGGAGCTGTTTTTT. It codes for CASSLRGLAGDHTGELFF.

The rearrangement joins TRBV12-5 to TRBJ1-1; TRBD1 matches 7 bases. V trimming: 6 bases; J trimming: 1 base; junction bases outside the gene matches: 8. The germline CDR1 and CDR2 sequences are LGHNT and FRNRAP. CDR3 length equals 15 residues. CDR3 protein: CASGTGIATNTEAFF. DNA for the CDR3: TGTGCTAGTGGGACAGGGATTGCCACGAACACTGAAGCTTTCTTT.

This clone was detected a few times. The genes are TRBV9 and TRBJ2-1; a weak D match, TRBD2 (6 bases). CDR1 is SGDLS, CDR2 YYNGEE, per germline. The V and J ends lost 6 bases and 5 bases respectively, with 15 bases between them. The CDR3 is 14 residues long. CDR3 residues: CASNGGAEHNEQFF. CDR3 bases: TGTGCCAGCAACGGAGGGGCAGAGCACAATGAGCAGTTCTTC. The variable domain in full, with the rest retrieved from reference TRBV9 and TRBJ2-1, is DSGVTQTPKHLITATGQRVTLRCSPRSGDLSVYWYQQSLDQGLQFLIQYYNGEERAKGNILERFSAQQFPDLHSELNLSSLELGDSALYFCASNGGAEHNEQFFGPGTRLTVL.

The rearrangement joins TRBV7-6 to TRBJ2-1; unclear D gene. The ends were cut back, 2 bases at V and 5 bases at J, with 10 bases in the middle. Germline-derived CDR1 and CDR2 are SGHVS and FNYEAQ. This CDR3 comprises 14 residues. In DNA, the CDR3 is TGTGCCAGCAGCTTACCGCTCAGAAACAATGAGCAGTTCTTC. This sequence encodes CASSLPLRNNEQFF.

This clone was counted a few times. The chain joins TRBV27 to TRBJ2-2, with D unresolved. The CDR3 has 12 amino acids. CDR1 is MNHEY and CDR2 is SMNVEV in the germline V gene (reference sequence). Trimming took off 6 bases at V and 5 bases at J, with 7 bases between the two ends. The CDR3 region is CASRVTTGELFF. DNA for the CDR3: TGTGCCAGCAGAGTGACTACCGGGGAGCTGTTTTTT.

The CDR3 here is CASSPRQTGWDNQPQHF. Written as DNA, the CDR3 is TGTGCCAGCAGTCCCCGACAGACCGGGTGGGACAATCAGCCCCAGCATTTT. The chain carries TRBV2 and TRBJ1-5; tentatively, D is TRBD1 (5 bases). This CDR3 spans 17 amino acids. Trimming stripped 5 bases from V and 3 bases from J, with 20 bases between. The germline gives CDR1 SNHLY, CDR2 FYNNEI.

This clone was detected once. In the same sample, other DNA sequences code for this CDR3. V usage is TRBV27 and J usage is TRBJ2-7; the match to TRBD2 covers 8 bases. The CDR3 extends over 15 amino acids. Germline lookup yields CDR1 MNHEY and CDR2 SMNVEV (reference sequence). V dropped 5 bases and J dropped 4; count of bases not matched to a gene: 10. CDR3 in DNA: TGTGCCAGCAGTCGGTCCGGGACTAGGGGGTACGAGCAGTACTTC. It yields the protein CASSRSGTRGYEQYF.

The chain carries TRBV5-1 and TRBJ1-5; no definite D call. This CDR3 comprises 15 residues. Deletions cut 0 bases from V and 5 bases from J, with 12 bases between. CDR1 is SGHRS, CDR2 YFSETQ, per germline. CDR3 protein: CASSLDGNLDQPQHF. CDR3 sequence (DNA): TGCGCCAGCAGCTTGGATGGCAACCTGGATCAGCCCCAGCATTTT.

The gene calls are TRBV5-1 and TRBJ1-4; D gene unclear. Trimming removed 0 bases at V and 0 bases at J, with 6 bases between. Germline-derived CDR1 and CDR2 are SGHRS and YFSETQ. CDR3 size: 15 residues. In DNA, the CDR3 is TGCGCCAGCAGCTTGGGCGCTACAACTAATGAAAAACTGTTTTTT. Residues: CASSLGATTNEKLFF.

This sequence joins TRBV28 and TRBJ1-6; D remains ambiguous. Germline V gene data show CDR1 as MDHEN and CDR2 as SYDVKM. The V end lost 2 bases, the J end lost 10 bases, and 9 bases lay between the germline ends. The CDR3 runs to 13 residues. CDR3 nucleotide sequence: TGTGCCAGCAGTTTACCCTATCAATCACCCCTCCACTTT. This sequence encodes CASSLPYQSPLHF.

The chain uses TRBV6-4 and TRBJ2-2; weak D call: TRBD2 (6 bases). V was shortened by 4 bases and J by 4 bases, with 16 bases between the two germline ends. CDR1 MRHNA and CDR2 SNTAGT come from the germline V gene. There are 16 residues in the CDR3. The chain's CDR3 is CASSASGRRATGELFF. Here the CDR3 DNA reads TGTGCCAGCAGTGCGTCGGGGCGGAGGGCCACCGGGGAGCTGTTTTTT.

V is TRBV19 and J is TRBJ2-3; weak D call: TRBD2 (5 bases). Trimming cost V 3 bases and J 4 bases, with 11 bases left between them. The CDR3 is 14 amino acids. CDR1 and CDR2 from the germline V gene are LNHDA and SQIVND (reference sequence). CDR3 sequence (DNA): TGTGCCAGTAGTATCGGGGAATCGGCAGATACGCAGTATTTT. As protein: CASSIGESADTQYF. Combining the CDR3 with reference TRBV19 and TRBJ2-3 gives the whole variable domain DGGITQSPKYLFRKEGQNVTLSCEQNLNHDAMYWYRQDPGQGLRLIYYSQIVNDFQKGDIAEGYSVSREKKESFPLTVTSAQKNPTAFYLCASSIGESADTQYFGPGTRLTVL.

This chain joins TRBV28 and TRBJ1-1; tentatively, D is TRBD1 (6 bases). The V gene lost 4 bases and the J gene lost 5 bases, with 14 bases spanning the gap. CDR3 length: 14 amino acids. Germline V CDR1 and CDR2: MDHEN, SYDVKM. CDR3 DNA sequence: TGTGCCAGCAGTTCGGGGGGCCGATGGACTGAAGCTTTCTTT. The encoded protein is CASSSGGRWTEAFF.

Points on this clone: The DNA is left out, because the CDR3 cannot be placed on it with certainty; the CDR3 is given as TCRdb lists it. V gene TRBV19 combines with J gene TRBJ2-7; no DNA check was done on the table's D call, TRBD1. From its first to its last residue, the CDR3 has 13 amino acids. CDR1 LNHDA and CDR2 SQIVND come from the germline V gene (reference sequence). CDR3 sequence: CASSSGQSYEQYF.

This chain connects TRBV19 to TRBJ1-5, with D possibly matching TRBD1 (6 bases). This CDR3 has 15 residues. Germline CDR1 LNHDA, CDR2 SQIVND (reference sequence). Trimming pared 9 bases from V and 3 bases from J, leaving 18 bases between. CDR3 sequence reads: CASEQGVRLNQPQHF. CDR3 bases: TGTGCCAGCGAACAGGGAGTAAGGCTCAATCAGCCCCAGCATTTT.

The V and J genes are TRBV15 and TRBJ2-7; D is possibly TRBD1 (6 bases). The length of the CDR3 is 12 residues. Germline lookup yields CDR1 LNHNV and CDR2 YYDKDF (reference sequence). V was shortened by 5 bases and J by 7 bases, with 12 bases between the two germline ends. CDR3 bases: TGTGCCACCAGCGGGGGCCACGGGGAGCAGTACTTC. Amino acid sequence: CATSGGHGEQYF.

V and J are TRBV4-3 and TRBJ2-3, with 9 bases matching TRBD2. The germline V gene encodes CDR1 LGHNA and CDR2 YSLEER. Trimming at V came to 4 bases and at J to 4 bases, leaving 9 bases not matched to a gene. This CDR3 region has 16 residues. DNA for the CDR3: TGCGCCAGCAGCCCAAATAGCGGGGGAGGTTCAGATACGCAGTATTTT. Translation gives CASSPNSGGGSDTQYF.

This chain links TRBV28 with TRBJ1-4; 8 bases map to TRBD1. The CDR3 runs to 13 residues. Germline assignment: CDR1 MDHEN and CDR2 SYDVKM. V was pared by 6 bases and J by 5 bases, with 2 bases of the junction left unmatched. CDR3: CASRTGENEKLFF. The CDR3 DNA reads TGTGCCAGCAGGACAGGGGAGAATGAAAAACTGTTTTTT.

The rearrangement links TRBV7-2 to TRBJ1-6; the D gene is possibly TRBD1 (5 bases). The CDR3 totals 16 residues. V dropped 1 base and J dropped 7 bases, with 14 bases sitting between them. CDR1 and CDR2 (germline): SGHTA, FQGNSA. The CDR3 DNA sequence: TGTGCCAGCAGCTTAGGCGGTGCAGGGATGAATTCACCCCTCCACTTT. It codes for CASSLGGAGMNSPLHF.

V is TRBV30 and J is TRBJ1-2; a weak D match, TRBD1 (6 bases). Germline V gives CDR1 GTSNPN, CDR2 SVGIG (reference sequence). CDR3 length equals 13 residues. V gave up 0 bases and J gave up 6 bases, with 11 bases separating them. CDR3 residues: CAWSVGGGDGYTF. CDR3 DNA sequence: TGTGCCTGGAGTGTAGGAGGGGGGGATGGCTACACCTTC.

This clone was picked up a small number of times. The chain uses TRBV4-1 and TRBJ1-6, with a possible D match to TRBD1 (6 bases). The V and J ends lost 6 bases and 7 bases respectively, with 13 bases between them. The CDR3 loop spans 14 amino acids. CDR1 MGHRA and CDR2 YSYEKL come from the germline V gene. Here the CDR3 DNA reads TGCGCCAGCAGTAACACAGGGTACAATTCACCCCTCCACTTT. Protein sequence: CASSNTGYNSPLHF.

The chain recombines TRBV5-1 with TRBJ1-2; no definite D call. Germline V CDR1 and CDR2: SGHRS, YFSETQ. The CDR3 extends over 13 amino acids. V lost 3 bases, J lost 5 bases, and 11 bases lay in between. In DNA form, the CDR3 reads TGCGCCAGCAGCTCCGGGGAGCATTATGGCTACACCTTC. Encoded protein: CASSSGEHYGYTF.

This clone was found once. The chain recombines TRBV12-2 with TRBJ2-5; the table's D call of TRBD1 was not tested on the DNA. TRBV12-2 is a pseudogene. This CDR3 has 17 amino acids. The CDR3 sequence: CASRLASGTGVQETQYF. The CDR3 DNA reads TGTGCAAGTCGCTTAGCCTCCGGGACAGGGGTCCAAGAGACCCAGTACTTC.

The V gene is TRBV5-5, the J gene TRBJ2-7, with a possible D match to TRBD2 (5 bases). Germline V gives CDR1 SGHKS, CDR2 YYEKEE (reference sequence). The ends were cut back, 2 bases at V and 6 bases at J, with 18 bases in the middle. The CDR3 contains 15 residues. CDR3 protein: CASSLNDFRGGEQYF. The CDR3 region has the DNA TGTGCCAGCAGCTTAAACGACTTCCGGGGTGGCGAGCAGTACTTC.

The chain recombines TRBV28 with TRBJ1-2; possibly TRBD1 for D (6 bases). CDR1 and CDR2 from the germline V gene are MDHEN and SYDVKM. V lost 4 bases and J 3 bases, leaving 15 bases between the germline ends. CDR3 length equals 15 residues. The CDR3 nucleotides are TGTGCCAGCAGTTCACCGGGGGGGGCTTACTATGGCTACACCTTC. It codes for CASSSPGGAYYGYTF.

The chain has TRBV7-8 and TRBJ1-3, with TRBD1 identical over 12 bases. CDR1 SGHVS and CDR2 FQNEAQ come from the germline V gene. CDR3 length: 19 amino acids. The V and J ends lost 5 bases and 9 bases, in that order; junction bases with no gene match: 20. This CDR3 is CASSLRDRGHFSLESTIYF. As DNA, the CDR3 is TGTGCCAGCAGCCTCCGGGACAGGGGGCACTTCTCTCTGGAAAGCACCATATATTTT.

On this clone: Compared with germline, one end of the junction differs, possibly owing to a read error. The same CDR3 is also encoded by other DNA sequences in this sample. V is TRBV7-2 and J is TRBJ1-3, with 9 bases that match TRBD1. Germline V gene data show CDR1 as SGHTA and CDR2 as FQGNSA. The CDR3 runs 15 residues. CDR3 nucleotide sequence: TGCGCCAGCAGCTTTACAGGGGGCGCCGGAAACACCATATATTTT. Protein sequence: CASSFTGGAGNTIYF.